This TCR beta chain was profiled in a study of identical twins. Donors were all healthy Caucasians. After template switching added a universal primer site, the resulting cDNA carried unique molecular identifiers. TCRdb re-analysed the 5' RACE reads in MiXCR, keeping a single row per CDR3 protein. This sample has a few hundred thousand distinct CDR3 sequences, with less than 9% found just once. Germline V gives CDR1 MNHEY, CDR2 SVGAGI. V lost 5 bases and J lost 8, with 9 bases in between. The CDR3 spans 12 residues. This sample was shared with a second study, whose subject was yellow fever vaccine responses in identical twins.

Specimen: memory (CD45RO+) T cells sorted from blood. The chain combines TRBV6-5 with TRBJ1-4; D is ambiguous. The clonotype originates from a woman aged 18-29 years in good health. CDR3 in DNA: TGTGCCAGCAGTACCAGTGGGGAAAAACTGTTTTTT. Amino acid sequence: CASSTSGEKLFF.